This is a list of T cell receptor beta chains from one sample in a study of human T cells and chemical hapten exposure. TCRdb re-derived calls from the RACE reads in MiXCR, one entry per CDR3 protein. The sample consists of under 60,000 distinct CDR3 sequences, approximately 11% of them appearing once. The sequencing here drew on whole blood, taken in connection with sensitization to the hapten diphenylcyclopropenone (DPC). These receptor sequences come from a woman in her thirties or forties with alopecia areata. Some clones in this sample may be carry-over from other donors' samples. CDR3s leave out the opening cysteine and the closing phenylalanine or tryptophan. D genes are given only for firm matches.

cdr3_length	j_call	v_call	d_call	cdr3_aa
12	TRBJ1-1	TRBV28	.	ASVPPGAGTEAF
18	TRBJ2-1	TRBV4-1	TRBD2	ASSQVGLAGKMGHDNEQF
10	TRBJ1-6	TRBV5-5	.	ASSLNNSPLH
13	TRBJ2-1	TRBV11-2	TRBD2	ASSLEAGGYNEQF
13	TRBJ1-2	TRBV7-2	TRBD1	ASSLVGQGDYGYT
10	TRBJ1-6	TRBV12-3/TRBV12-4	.	ASSLAPAPLH
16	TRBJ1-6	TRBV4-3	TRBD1	ASSQDWGGTGINSPLH
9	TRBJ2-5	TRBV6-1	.	ASSEGTKLN
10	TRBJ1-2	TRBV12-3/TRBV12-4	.	ASSQSNYGYT
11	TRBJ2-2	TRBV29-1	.	SVVSLDTGELF
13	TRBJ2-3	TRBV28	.	ASSLGGVSTDTQY
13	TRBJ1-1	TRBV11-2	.	ASSNMDRMNTEAF
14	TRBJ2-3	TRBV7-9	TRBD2	ASSLGAGGLADTQY
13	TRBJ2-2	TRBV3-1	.	ASSQGPTNTGELF
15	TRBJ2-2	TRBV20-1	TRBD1	SARDYLDRGNTGELF
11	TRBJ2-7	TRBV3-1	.	ASSQVEGNEQY
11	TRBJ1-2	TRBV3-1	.	ASSQAGEAGYT
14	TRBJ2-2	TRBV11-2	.	ASSRDRVENTGELF
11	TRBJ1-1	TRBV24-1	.	ATSGEANTEAF
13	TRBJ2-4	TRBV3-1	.	ASSQSFMGKNIQY
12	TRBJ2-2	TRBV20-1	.	SASLGHTTGELF
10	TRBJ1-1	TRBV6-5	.	ASRPGNTEAF
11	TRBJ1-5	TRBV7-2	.	ASRGGDNQPQH
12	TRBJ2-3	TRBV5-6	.	ASGLVDSTDTQY
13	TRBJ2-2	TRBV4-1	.	ASSQDAGFAGELF
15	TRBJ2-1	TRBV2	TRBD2	ASSGTSGRPLYNEQF
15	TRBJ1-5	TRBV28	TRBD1	ASSPGTAPYSNQPQH
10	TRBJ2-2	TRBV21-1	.	ASSPSPGELF
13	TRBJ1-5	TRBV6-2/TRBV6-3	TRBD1	ASNYRDSSNQPQH
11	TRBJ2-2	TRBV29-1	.	SVEGAYTGELF
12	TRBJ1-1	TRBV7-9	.	ASSPQVVYTEAF
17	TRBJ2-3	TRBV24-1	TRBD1	ATSDLETAGGGRADTQY
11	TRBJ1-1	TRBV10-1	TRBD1	ASSESGTGKAF
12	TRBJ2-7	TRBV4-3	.	ASSHQDSSGEQY
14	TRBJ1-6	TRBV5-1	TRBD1	ASSRRGSGGNSPLH
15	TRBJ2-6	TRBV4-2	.	ASSQDRVSSGANVLT
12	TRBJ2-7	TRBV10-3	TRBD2	AIKGTSGSYEQY
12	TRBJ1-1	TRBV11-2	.	ASSFTPRNTEAF
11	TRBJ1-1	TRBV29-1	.	SVGGQSNTEAF
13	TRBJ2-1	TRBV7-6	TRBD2	ASSSPGLASNEQF
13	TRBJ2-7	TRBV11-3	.	ASSLSFSGSYEQY
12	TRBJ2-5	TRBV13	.	ASSQGSLSGTQY
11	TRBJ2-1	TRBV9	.	ASSRASHNEQF
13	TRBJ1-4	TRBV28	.	ASSLAGPADEKLF
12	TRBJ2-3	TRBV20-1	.	SALSGGSADTQY
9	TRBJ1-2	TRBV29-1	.	SARGIYGYT
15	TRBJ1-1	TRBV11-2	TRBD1	ASSSRQGIISNTEAF